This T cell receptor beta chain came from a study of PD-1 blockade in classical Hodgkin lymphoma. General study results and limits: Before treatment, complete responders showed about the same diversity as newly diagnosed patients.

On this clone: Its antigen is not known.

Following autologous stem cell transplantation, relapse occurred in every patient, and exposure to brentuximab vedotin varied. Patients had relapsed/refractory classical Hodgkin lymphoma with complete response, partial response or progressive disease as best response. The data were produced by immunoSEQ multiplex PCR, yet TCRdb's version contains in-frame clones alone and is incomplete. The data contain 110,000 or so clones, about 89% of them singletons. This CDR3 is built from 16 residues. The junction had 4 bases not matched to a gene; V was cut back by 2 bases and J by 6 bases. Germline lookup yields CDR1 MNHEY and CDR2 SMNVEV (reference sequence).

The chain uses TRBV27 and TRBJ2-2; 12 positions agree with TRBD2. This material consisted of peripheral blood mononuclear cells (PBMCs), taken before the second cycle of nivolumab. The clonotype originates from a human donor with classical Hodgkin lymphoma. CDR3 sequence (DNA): TGTGCCAGCAGTTTACCGGGACTAGCGGGTTCCGGGGAGCTGTTTTTT. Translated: CASSLPGLAGSGELFF.